The rows below give T cell receptor beta chains drawn from one sample of a study of T cells in Graves' hyperthyroidism and ophthalmopathy. TCRdb reanalysed the multiplex PCR reads using MiXCR and keeps one entry per CDR3 protein. The sample holds more than 500,000 distinct CDR3 sequences, about 16% seen once. The specimen was blood. These receptors were taken from a woman aged 25 to 45 with Graves' ophthalmopathy. Both conserved end residues are part of each CDR3. D genes are given only for firm matches. The listing skips clone size in some rows; elsewhere it reads once, few, many or a size class.

j_call	clone_size	d_call	v_call	cdr3_aa	cdr3_nt
TRBJ2-2	few	-	TRBV7-9	CASSLGGLGELFF	TGTGCCAGCAGCTTAGGGGGGCTCGGGGAGCTGTTTTTT
TRBJ1-5	many	TRBD1	TRBV5-5	CASSSGQGHQPQHF	TGTGCCAGCAGCTCGGGACAGGGTCATCAGCCCCAGCATTTT
TRBJ2-5	many	-	TRBV7-2	CASTPRSQETQYF	TGTGCCAGCACCCCAAGGAGTCAGGAGACCCAGTACTTC
TRBJ2-7	many	TRBD1	TRBV6-1	CASSVPGQAPYEQYF	TGTGCCAGCAGTGTCCCGGGACAGGCTCCCTACGAGCAGTACTTC
TRBJ1-1	few	-	TRBV29-1	CSVGRWENTEAFF	TGCAGCGTTGGGCGATGGGAAAACACTGAAGCTTTCTTT
TRBJ1-6	few	-	TRBV28	CASSLSLGGSPLHF	TGTGCCAGCAGTTTATCCCTGGGGGGTTCACCCCTCCACTTT
TRBJ2-1	few	-	TRBV4-3	CASSQVGGHNEQFF	TGCGCCAGCAGCCAAGTGGGGGGACACAATGAGCAGTTCTTC
TRBJ2-3	-	-	TRBV10-3	CAIRAGQRSTDTQYF	TGTGCCATCAGGGCAGGGCAGCGGAGCACAGATACGCAGTATTTT
TRBJ2-2	-	-	TRBV28	CASSRGTGLFNTGELFF	TGTGCCAGCAGCCGAGGGACGGGACTCTTCAACACCGGGGAGCTGTTTTTT
TRBJ2-7	many	-	TRBV2	CARRSGGALEQYF	TGTGCCAGACGTAGCGGAGGGGCCCTTGAGCAGTACTTC
TRBJ2-7	many	-	TRBV12-3/TRBV12-4	CASRASDYEQYF	TGTGCCAGCAGAGCTAGCGATTACGAGCAGTACTTC
TRBJ2-1	many	TRBD2	TRBV20-1	CSARTSGIQWEQFF	TGCAGTGCTAGAACTAGCGGGATTCAGTGGGAGCAGTTCTTC
TRBJ1-6	few	-	TRBV6-1	CASIGISSYNSPLHF	TGTGCCAGCATAGGGATTAGCTCCTATAATTCACCCCTCCACTTT
TRBJ2-2	many	TRBD2	TRBV28	CASMTSETPITGELFF	TGTGCCAGCATGACTAGCGAAACCCCGATCACCGGGGAGCTGTTTTTT
TRBJ2-7	many	TRBD2	TRBV20-1	CSASVQFSGSINEQYF	TGCAGTGCTAGTGTTCAGTTCAGCGGGAGTATCAACGAGCAGTACTTC
TRBJ2-5	few	-	TRBV19	CASRGSQETQYF	TGTGCCAGTAGGGGGTCCCAAGAGACCCAGTACTTC
TRBJ2-1	many	TRBD1	TRBV5-1	CASSPEDRFYNEQFF	TGCGCCAGCAGCCCCGAGGACAGGTTCTACAATGAGCAGTTCTTC
TRBJ2-1	-	-	TRBV6-1	CASSTFLGSPNNEQFF	TGTGCCAGCAGTACGTTTCTAGGGTCCCCCAACAATGAGCAGTTCTTC
TRBJ2-7	many	TRBD1	TRBV5-8	CASSLPTGVDIYEQYF	TGTGCCAGCAGCTTGCCAACAGGGGTGGATATCTACGAGCAGTACTTC
TRBJ2-1	few	-	TRBV20-1	CSAYGGNNEQFF	TGCAGTGCCTATGGAGGGAACAATGAGCAGTTCTTC
TRBJ1-4	few	-	TRBV27	CASRGRENEKLFF	TGTGCCAGCCGGGGACGGGAGAATGAAAAACTGTTTTTT
TRBJ1-2	many	TRBD1	TRBV3-1	CASSQLHTGGAGYTF	TGTGCCAGCAGCCAACTCCACACAGGGGGCGCCGGCTACACCTTC
TRBJ2-1	-	-	TRBV3-2	CASSQGRTQISYNEQFF	TGTGCCAGCAGCCAAGGTCGAACACAAATCTCCTACAATGAGCAGTTCTTC
TRBJ1-1	many	-	TRBV6-1	CASRFTENTEAFF	TGTGCCAGCAGATTTACAGAGAACACTGAAGCTTTCTTT
TRBJ2-5	few	-	TRBV29-1	CSALFGGRETQYF	TGCAGCGCCCTATTTGGGGGACGGGAGACCCAGTACTTC
TRBJ1-2	many	-	TRBV4-2	CASSQEWGTNYGYTF	TGTGCCAGCAGCCAAGAGTGGGGGACAAACTATGGCTACACCTTC
TRBJ2-7	many	-	TRBV16	CASSQSGRPGEQYF	TGTGCCAGCAGCCAATCGGGACGGCCGGGCGAGCAGTACTTC
TRBJ2-3	few	-	TRBV7-2	CASSFNIPTQYF	TGTGCCAGCAGCTTTAATATCCCTACGCAGTATTTT
TRBJ1-2	-	-	TRBV6-5	CASSYGPEGSYGYTF	TGTGCCAGCAGTTACGGGCCCGAGGGGTCCTATGGCTACACCTTC
TRBJ2-1	-	TRBD2	TRBV3-1	CACSRPGLARVYNEQFF	TGTGCCTGCAGTCGACCGGGACTAGCGAGAGTCTACAATGAGCAGTTCTTC
TRBJ1-4	-	-	TRBV7-9	CASSNVVNEKLFF	TGTGCCAGCAGCAACGTAGTTAATGAAAAACTGTTTTTT
TRBJ2-3	-	TRBD1	TRBV15	CATSLDRGRADTQYF	TGTGCCACCAGCCTAGACAGGGGCAGAGCAGATACGCAGTATTTT
TRBJ2-6	-	TRBD1	TRBV25-1	CASEQGFGAGANVLTF	TGTGCCAGTGAACAGGGGTTTGGGGCTGGGGCCAACGTCCTGACTTTC
TRBJ1-5	few	-	TRBV6-1	CASSPNPRYNQPQHF	TGTGCCAGCAGCCCCAACCCGAGATACAATCAGCCCCAGCATTTT
TRBJ2-3	-	TRBD1	TRBV6-9	CASSSPGGVDDTQYF	TGTGCCAGCAGTTCGCCAGGGGGCGTCGATGATACGCAGTATTTT
TRBJ2-1	-	TRBD2	TRBV6-1	CASSPLPSGLVYNEQFF	TGTGCCAGCAGTCCCCTACCGTCGGGACTAGTCTACAATGAGCAGTTCTTC
TRBJ2-3	-	-	TRBV4-1	CASSQDLRVAQYF	TGCGCCAGCAGCCAAGATTTAAGGGTGGCGCAGTATTTT
TRBJ2-2	-	-	TRBV11-3	CASSLMIAGELFF	TGTGCCAGCAGCTTAATGATCGCCGGGGAGCTGTTTTTT
TRBJ2-3	many	-	TRBV3-1	CASSIISTDTQYF	TGTGCCAGCAGCATAATTAGCACAGATACGCAGTATTTT
TRBJ1-4	few	-	TRBV4-3	CASSQDPGLRGEKLFF	TGCGCCAGCAGCCAAGATCCGGGGCTGCGGGGAGAAAAACTGTTTTTT
TRBJ2-1	many	TRBD1	TRBV6-2/TRBV6-3	CASRKGTGGYNEQFF	TGTGCCAGCAGAAAGGGGACAGGGGGCTACAATGAGCAGTTCTTC
TRBJ2-7	few	-	TRBV7-9	CASSRAPYEQYF	TGTGCCAGCAGCCGAGCCCCCTACGAGCAGTACTTC
TRBJ1-1	many	TRBD1	TRBV6-2/TRBV6-3	CASSYFRQGPTEAFF	TGTGCCAGCAGTTACTTCCGACAGGGCCCCACTGAAGCTTTCTTT
TRBJ2-1	-	-	TRBV9	CASSVATGVGNEQFF	TGTGCCAGCAGCGTAGCAACGGGAGTTGGGAATGAGCAGTTCTTC
TRBJ2-1	many	-	TRBV30	CAWSEMGTHQFF	TGTGCCTGGAGTGAAATGGGAACCCACCAGTTCTTC